What follows are 15 T cell receptor beta chains derived from one specimen sequenced in a study of blood T cell repertoires in COVID-19. The table came from immunoSEQ multiplex PCR; TCRdb's copy has only in-frame clones and leaves some out. The table includes roughly 60,000 clones, around 80% detected once. Sequences were obtained from peripheral blood. The receptors were sampled from a man in his 60s with acute or convalescent COVID-19.

The CDR3 DNA is TGTGCCAGCAGTGGGTACCCGACAGGGACCTACGAGCAGTACTTC. It codes for CASSGYPTGTYEQYF. J is TRBJ2-7 and V is TRBV27; 7 bases match TRBD1. Trimming removed 5 bases from V and 2 bases from J; junction bases left unmatched: 9. CDR3 length: 15 residues. Germline loops: CDR1 MNHEY, CDR2 SMNVEV (reference sequence).

V is TRBV10-3 and J is TRBJ1-2; 9 nucleotides line up with TRBD1. There are 14 residues in the CDR3. Germline values: CDR1 ENHRY, CDR2 SYGVKD. The junction had 3 bases not matched to a gene; V was cut back by 6 bases and J by 1 base. The CDR3 DNA is TGTGCCATCAGGGGGGACAGGGATAACTATGGCTACACCTTC. Encoded protein: CAIRGDRDNYGYTF.

The genes are TRBV6-5 and TRBJ1-4, with 10 bases fitting TRBD1. V was pared by 2 bases and J by 5 bases, with 2 bases of the junction left unmatched. The germline V gene has CDR1 MNHEY and CDR2 SVGAGI. The CDR3 spans 15 residues. CDR3 sequence: CASSYGTGVNEKLFF. For the CDR3, the DNA is TGTGCCAGCAGTTACGGGACAGGGGTGAATGAAAAACTGTTTTTT.

The rearrangement links TRBV18 to TRBJ2-7, with TRBD1 identical over 7 bases. CDR1 KGHSH and CDR2 LQKENI come from the germline V gene. This CDR3 region has 15 residues. Trimming at V came to 3 bases and at J to 6 bases, leaving 11 bases not matched to a gene. Here the CDR3 reads CASSPKRQGIGEQYF. The CDR3 region has the DNA TGTGCCAGCTCACCTAAACGACAGGGAATCGGCGAGCAGTACTTC.

This clone was detected only a few times. The genes are TRBV2 and TRBJ1-5; 7 bases match TRBD1. Germline V CDR1 and CDR2: SNHLY, FYNNEI. The CDR3 consists of 15 residues. V lost 4 bases to trimming and J lost 6 bases; unmatched junction nucleotides: 9. The CDR3 bases are TGTGCCAGCAGTGCGGGACAGTCCCGGGGTCAGCCCCAGCATTTT. Residues: CASSAGQSRGQPQHF.

The V gene is TRBV7-8, the J gene TRBJ1-5; 8 bases align to TRBD1. V lost 5 bases and J lost 7; bases outside the gene matches: 4. CDR3 length: 13 amino acids. The germline V gene has CDR1 SGHVS and CDR2 FQNEAQ. The CDR3 region has the DNA TGTGCCAGCAGCCCGGACAGGGCGCAGCCCCAGCATTTT. Its translation is CASSPDRAQPQHF.

CDR3 DNA sequence: TGTGCTAGTGGTCAGACCGGGACTCATTACAATGAGCAGTTCTTC. Protein product: CASGQTGTHYNEQFF. The chain combines TRBV12-5 with TRBJ2-1, with D possibly matching TRBD2 (6 bases). V lost 5 bases and J 4 bases, leaving 15 bases between the germline ends. Per germline, CDR1 LGHNT and CDR2 FRNRAP. This CDR3 is 15 amino acids long.

The rearrangement links TRBV5-6 to TRBJ2-7; 7 nucleotides align to TRBD1. J was trimmed by 1 base and V by 4 bases; bases with no gene match: 2. Germline CDR1 and CDR2: SGHDT and YYEEEE. The CDR3 length is 13 residues. The CDR3: CASSLDRSYEQYF. The CDR3 nucleotides are TGTGCCAGCAGCCTGGACAGGTCCTACGAGCAGTACTTC.

The chain employs TRBV2 and TRBJ1-4; TRBD1 aligns across 10 bases. Germline V CDR1 and CDR2: SNHLY, FYNNEI. This CDR3 contains 12 residues. J gave up 8 bases and V 10 bases, and 4 bases lay outside the gene matches. The CDR3: CAIWTGGEKLFF. CDR3 DNA: TGTGCCATCTGGACAGGGGGAGAAAAACTGTTTTTT. The full variable domain, rest sourced from reference TRBV2 and TRBJ1-4, is EPEVTQTPSHQVTQMGQEVILRCVPISNHLYFYWYRQILGQKVEFLVSFYNNEISEKSEIFDDQFSVERPDGSNFTLKIRSTKLEDSAMYFCAIWTGGEKLFFGSGTQLSVL.

V usage is TRBV9 and J usage is TRBJ1-2, with a tentative D call TRBD1 (5 bases). In germline, CDR1 is SGDLS, CDR2 YYNGEE. Between the trimmed V and J ends, which lost 0 bases and 5 bases, there was a span of 14 bases. CDR3 length: 15 amino acids. CDR3 region: CASSVGGSVGYGYTF. CDR3 bases: TGTGCCAGCAGCGTAGGGGGCTCCGTGGGGTATGGCTACACCTTC. Variable domain in full (rest from reference TRBV9 and TRBJ1-2): DSGVTQTPKHLITATGQRVTLRCSPRSGDLSVYWYQQSLDQGLQFLIQYYNGEERAKGNILERFSAQQFPDLHSELNLSSLELGDSALYFCASSVGGSVGYGYTFGSGTRLTVV.

The chain couples TRBV20-1 to TRBJ1-2; 9 positions agree with TRBD1. Germline CDR1 and CDR2: DFQATT and SNEGSKA (reference sequence). The CDR3 contains 12 residues. Unmatched junction bases numbered 4, after V lost 3 bases and J lost 8 bases. The CDR3 coding sequence is TGCAGTGCTAGTATACAGGGGGCGGGCTACACCTTC. Protein product: CSASIQGAGYTF.

The chain uses TRBV5-1 and TRBJ1-5, with D possibly TRBD1 on 6 matching bases. This CDR3 comprises 14 residues. Trimming took off 0 bases at V and 3 bases at J, with 7 bases between the two ends. From germline, CDR1 is SGHRS and CDR2 YFSETQ. The CDR3 sequence is CASSLAGDNQPQHF. CDR3 nucleotides: TGCGCCAGCAGCTTGGCAGGGGACAATCAGCCCCAGCATTTT.

The CDR3 DNA reads as TGTGCCAGCAGTTACAGGGAAGGGTACACCGGGGAGCTGTTTTTT. It yields the protein CASSYREGYTGELFF. V and J are TRBV28 and TRBJ2-2; D may be TRBD1 (6 bases). Trimming cost V 4 bases and J 3 bases, with 12 bases left between them. Looked up from germline, CDR1 is MDHEN and CDR2 is SYDVKM. This CDR3 has 15 amino acids.

The chain is built from TRBV11-2 and TRBJ2-6, with D possibly being TRBD2 (5 bases). V was clipped by 5 bases and J by 2 bases, with 13 bases between them. This CDR3 comprises 16 residues. The germline CDR1 and CDR2 sequences are SGHAT and FQNNGV. The chain's CDR3 is CASSPRGEPGANVLTF. The DNA of the CDR3 is TGTGCCAGCAGCCCCCGTGGGGAGCCTGGGGCCAACGTCCTGACTTTC.

This chain joins TRBV10-3 and TRBJ2-2; 16 positions agree with TRBD2. CDR1 and CDR2 from the germline V gene are ENHRY and SYGVKD. V shed 7 bases and J 4 bases; nucleotides not matched to a gene: 6. The length of the CDR3 is 17 residues. The CDR3: CAIMGTSGGAVTGELFF. The DNA for the CDR3 is TGTGCCATCATGGGGACTAGCGGGGGGGCGGTCACCGGGGAGCTGTTTTTT.